The 11 T cell receptor beta chains below were found in one sample sequenced in a study of immune evolution from preneoplasia to lung adenocarcinoma. Sequencing used immunoSEQ multiplex PCR; TCRdb keeps in-frame clones, though not all of them. This sample yields thousands of clones, of which approximately 88% are seen a single time; over 3% belongs to the top ten. Sequenced: FFPE lung adenocarcinoma in situ tissue. These receptors were taken from an older donor with lung adenocarcinoma.

This clone was counted a single time. The DNA of the CDR3 is TGTGCCAGCAGCGGGACTAGCGGGGTCAGAGAGACCCAGTACTTC. It yields the protein CASSGTSGVRETQYF. The chain is built from TRBV2 and TRBJ2-5; 13 nucleotides line up with TRBD2. Trimming at V came to 6 bases and at J to 4 bases, leaving 5 bases not matched to a gene. CDR1 and CDR2 from the germline V gene are SNHLY and FYNNEI. The length of the CDR3 is 15 residues. Using reference TRBV2 and TRBJ2-5 for the parts outside the CDR3, the full variable domain is EPEVTQTPSHQVTQMGQEVILRCVPISNHLYFYWYRQILGQKVEFLVSFYNNEISEKSEIFDDQFSVERPDGSNFTLKIRSTKLEDSAMYFCASSGTSGVRETQYFGPGTRLLVL.

The chain carries TRBV27 and TRBJ2-7, with 11 bases fitting TRBD1. The germline CDR1 and CDR2 sequences are MNHEY and SMNVEV (reference sequence). The V segment lost 5 bases and the J segment 6 bases; nucleotides outside the gene matches: 15. This CDR3 region has 17 residues. The CDR3 nucleotides read TGTGCCAGCAGTCCCTCCGATCCCGGGACAGGGGGGACCGAGCAGTACTTC. Protein: CASSPSDPGTGGTEQYF.

The rearrangement uses TRBV4-1 and TRBJ1-4; tentatively, D is TRBD1 (5 bases). Germline-derived CDR1 and CDR2 are MGHRA and YSYEKL. CDR3 length equals 15 residues. Trimming left V 4 bases short and J 7 bases short, with 16 bases between. The CDR3 sequence is CASSPTEGLGEKLFF. The CDR3 bases are TGCGCCAGCAGCCCCACGGAGGGGCTAGGTGAAAAACTGTTTTTT.

This chain connects TRBV6-5 to TRBJ2-1; the D call may be TRBD1 or TRBD2 (5 bases each). The CDR3 length is 16 residues. CDR1 and CDR2 from the germline V gene are MNHEY and SVGAGI. The germline V and J ends were trimmed by 0 bases and 2 bases, with 11 bases remaining between them. CDR3 in amino acids: CASSYSSRDPYNEQFF. CDR3 coding DNA: TGTGCCAGCAGTTACTCGAGCCGGGACCCCTACAATGAGCAGTTCTTC.

This clone was seen just once. The rearrangement links TRBV5-1 to TRBJ2-1, with D hard to call. V lost 0 bases and J lost 4, with 8 bases in between. The CDR3 has 14 amino acids. Germline lookup yields CDR1 SGHRS and CDR2 YFSETQ. This CDR3 reads CASSLVTLYNEQFF. CDR3 DNA: TGCGCCAGCAGCTTGGTTACCCTATACAATGAGCAGTTCTTC.

The genes are TRBV9 and TRBJ1-2; 11 nucleotides match TRBD1. This CDR3 region has 15 residues. Germline V gene lookup returns CDR1 SGDLS and CDR2 YYNGEE. With V trimmed by 4 bases and J by 8 bases, 10 bases remained unmatched. The CDR3 protein is CASSLTDRGLGGYTF. CDR3 DNA sequence: TGTGCCAGCAGCCTCACGGACAGGGGGCTAGGAGGCTACACCTTC.

CDR3 sequence: CASTPGGTEQFF. As DNA, the CDR3 is TGTGCCAGCACCCCAGGGGGGACTGAGCAGTTCTTC. The chain is built from TRBV5-5 and TRBJ2-1; TRBD1 is a possible D gene (7 bases). Germline CDR1 reads SGHKS; CDR2 reads YYEKEE (reference sequence). Trimming shortened V by 6 bases and J by 9 bases, and 13 bases separated the two germline ends. The CDR3 runs to 12 residues.

The V gene is TRBV30, the J gene TRBJ2-7; 10 bases fit TRBD2. Germline V gene sequence: CDR1 GTSNPN, CDR2 SVGIG (reference sequence). The CDR3 length is 14 residues. Trimming took 1 base from V and 3 from J; bases not matched to a gene: 3. In DNA form, the CDR3 reads TGTGCCTGGAGTGGGACTAGCGGAATCTACGAGCAGTACTTC. Translated, it gives CAWSGTSGIYEQYF.

The rearrangement joins TRBV14 to TRBJ1-1, with no clear D. V was clipped by 0 bases and J by 8 bases, with 10 bases between them. The germline gives CDR1 SGHDN, CDR2 FVKESK. The CDR3 contains 13 residues. CDR3: CASSQDRRMEAFF. The CDR3 DNA reads TGTGCCAGCAGCCAAGACAGGCGCATGGAAGCTTTCTTT.

This clone has just a few counts. V is TRBV7-8 and J is TRBJ2-7, with a weak D call TRBD1 (6 bases). The V and J ends lost 1 base and 4 bases respectively, with 17 bases between them. Germline-derived CDR1 and CDR2 are SGHVS and FQNEAQ. CDR3 length: 16 residues. CDR3 region: CASSLETTGLYYEQYF. The CDR3 DNA reads TGTGCCAGCAGCTTAGAGACGACAGGATTATATTACGAGCAGTACTTC.

The sample holds one count of this clone. The chain uses TRBV2 and TRBJ2-2, with D hard to call. The V gene lost 4 bases and the J gene lost 0 bases, with 6 bases spanning the gap. The length of the CDR3 is 14 residues. From germline, CDR1 is SNHLY and CDR2 FYNNEI. This CDR3 reads CASSVQSNTGELFF. CDR3 DNA: TGTGCCAGCAGTGTTCAGTCGAACACCGGGGAGCTGTTTTTT.